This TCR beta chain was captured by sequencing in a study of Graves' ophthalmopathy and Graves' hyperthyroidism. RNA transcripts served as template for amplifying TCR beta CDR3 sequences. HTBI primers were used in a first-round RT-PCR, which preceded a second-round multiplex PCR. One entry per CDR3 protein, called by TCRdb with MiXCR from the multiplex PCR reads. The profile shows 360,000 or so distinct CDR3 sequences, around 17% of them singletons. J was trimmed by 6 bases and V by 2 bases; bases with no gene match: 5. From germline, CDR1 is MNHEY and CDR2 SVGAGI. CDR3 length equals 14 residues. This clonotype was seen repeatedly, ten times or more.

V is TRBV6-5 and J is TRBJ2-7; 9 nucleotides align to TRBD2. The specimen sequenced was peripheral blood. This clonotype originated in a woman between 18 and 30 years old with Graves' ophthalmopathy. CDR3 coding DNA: TGTGCCAGCAGTTACGCGGGAGGGCCCTTCGAGCAGTACTTC. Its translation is CASSYAGGPFEQYF.